The 19 T cell receptor beta chains below come from one sample, sequenced in a study of blood T cell repertoires in COVID-19 (dated by TCRdb to the early 2020s). The method behind the library was the immunoSEQ multiplex PCR assay. What TCRdb holds here is the immuneACCESS table cut down to in-frame rearrangements. Part of the clones is not present; checked against another copy, under half of the missing clones reflect an unresolved V gene, and the others are unexplained. Across this sample there are about 240,000 clones, with around 90% seen only once. 0.83% of the sample lies in the top ten. Sequencing was performed on peripheral blood. These receptors all come from a young man with COVID-19, enrolled during active disease.

The chain employs TRBV27 and TRBJ1-1; no definite D call. The CDR3 runs 13 residues. V was shortened by 3 bases and J by 4 bases, with 9 bases between the two germline ends. Germline CDR1 reads MNHEY; CDR2 reads SMNVEV (reference sequence). CDR3 DNA sequence: TGTGCCAGCAGTTTGGAGGTCGGCACTGAAGCTTTCTTT. Its translation: CASSLEVGTEAFF.

The J gene is TRBJ1-5, the V gene TRBV6-1, with a weak D call TRBD1 (6 bases). The germline V gene has CDR1 MNHNS and CDR2 SASEGT. The CDR3 consists of 16 residues. Trimming cost V 2 bases and J 7 bases, with 18 bases left between them. CDR3 amino acids: CASSELWGPKRQPQHF. The CDR3 DNA reads as TGTGCCAGCAGTGAATTATGGGGGCCAAAACGCCAGCCCCAGCATTTT.

The chain uses TRBV6-1 and TRBJ2-4, with D unresolved. The CDR3 is 15 residues long. CDR1 and CDR2 (germline): MNHNS, SASEGT. V was clipped by 0 bases and J by 2 bases, with 8 bases between them. DNA for the CDR3: TGTGCCAGCAGTGAAGCGGCCACCACCAAAAACATTCAGTACTTC. Protein sequence: CASSEAATTKNIQYF.

The rearrangement uses TRBV6-1 and TRBJ2-3; possibly TRBD1 for D (6 bases). With 3 bases removed from V and 1 base from J, the gap between germline ends came to 17 bases. Germline loops: CDR1 MNHNS, CDR2 SASEGT. The length of the CDR3 is 17 residues. This chain's CDR3 is CASSDDLQGWGTDTQYF. CDR3 nucleotides: TGTGCCAGCAGTGATGATCTACAGGGTTGGGGCACAGATACGCAGTATTTT.

The rearrangement uses TRBV14 and TRBJ2-1; 9 bases match TRBD1. V trimming: 0 bases; J trimming: 5 bases; junction bases outside the gene matches: 5. Germline values: CDR1 SGHDN, CDR2 FVKESK. CDR3 length: 16 amino acids. CDR3 nucleotide sequence: TGTGCCAGCAGCCAAGAACCGGGACAGGGACACAATGAGCAGTTCTTC. It specifies CASSQEPGQGHNEQFF.

This chain uses TRBV27 with TRBJ1-2; D not resolved. The CDR3 covers 14 residues. V gave up 5 bases and J gave up 1 base, with 11 bases separating them. CDR1 and CDR2 (germline): MNHEY, SMNVEV (reference sequence). CDR3 nucleotide sequence: TGTGCCAGCAGTCGGCAGCGTAATAACTATGGCTACACCTTC. Amino acid sequence: CASSRQRNNYGYTF.

V and J are TRBV18 and TRBJ2-5; D is undetermined. The germline CDR1 and CDR2 sequences are KGHSH and LQKENI. The V end was cut by 2 bases, the J end by 5 bases, with 3 bases between. The CDR3 is 11 residues long. CDR3 protein: CASSPSETQYF. DNA for the CDR3: TGTGCCAGCTCACCATCGGAGACCCAGTACTTC.

The CDR3 DNA is TGTGCCAGCACCGTTATGGGGGCAGGCCACACAGATACGCAGTATTTT. This codes for CASTVMGAGHTDTQYF. V and J are TRBV2 and TRBJ2-3, with D tentatively TRBD1 (6 bases). The CDR3 spans 16 residues. Germline V CDR1 and CDR2: SNHLY, FYNNEI. V lost 7 bases to trimming and J lost 2 bases, with 19 bases between them. The complete variable domain, with remaining parts taken from reference TRBV2 and TRBJ2-3, reads EPEVTQTPSHQVTQMGQEVILRCVPISNHLYFYWYRQILGQKVEFLVSFYNNEISEKSEIFDDQFSVERPDGSNFTLKIRSTKLEDSAMYFCASTVMGAGHTDTQYFGPGTRLTVL.

V and J are TRBV27 and TRBJ2-5; 10 nucleotides agree with TRBD2. Germline CDR1 and CDR2: MNHEY and SMNVEV (reference sequence). The CDR3 consists of 16 residues. V gave up 5 bases and J gave up 3 bases; unmatched junction bases: 9. CDR3 sequence (DNA): TGTGCCAGCAGTGCTAGCGGGGGAGCCCACGAAGAGACCCAGTACTTC. The encoded protein is CASSASGGAHEETQYF.

V and J are TRBV6-5 and TRBJ1-2; D is possibly TRBD1 (6 bases). The V end lost 10 bases, the J end lost 0 bases, and 15 bases lay between the germline ends. This CDR3 region has 14 residues. Per the germline V gene, CDR1 is MNHEY and CDR2 is SVGAGI. CDR3 sequence (DNA): TGTGCCACCCCCAGACAGGATTCTAACTATGGCTACACCTTC. This translates into CATPRQDSNYGYTF.

CDR3 protein: CASSFREENGYTF. The CDR3 bases are TGTGCCAGCAGCTTCAGGGAGGAGAATGGCTACACCTTC. The chain is built from TRBV5-5 and TRBJ1-2, with a tentative D call TRBD1 (5 bases). The CDR3 has 13 residues. Germline V gene data show CDR1 as SGHKS and CDR2 as YYEKEE (reference sequence). The V end was cut by 2 bases, the J end by 6 bases, with 11 bases between.

This clone was counted once. The chain is built from TRBV7-7 and TRBJ2-1; 12 positions agree with TRBD2. Germline V gives CDR1 SSHAT, CDR2 FNYEAQ (reference sequence). V trimming: 1 base; J trimming: 6 bases; junction bases outside the gene matches: 7. The CDR3 has 17 amino acids. The CDR3 sequence: CASSLEASGGVGNEQFF. The DNA for the CDR3 is TGTGCCAGCAGCTTAGAGGCTAGCGGGGGGGTTGGCAATGAGCAGTTCTTC. Full variable domain (outside the CDR3, taken from reference TRBV7-7 and TRBJ2-1): GAGVSQSPRYKVTKRGQDVTLRCDPISSHATLYWYQQALGQGPEFLTYFNYEAQPDKSGLPSDRFSAERPEGSISTLTIQRTEQRDSAMYRCASSLEASGGVGNEQFFGPGTRLTVL.

The V and J genes are TRBV28 and TRBJ1-3; a weak D match, TRBD1 (6 bases). Germline values: CDR1 MDHEN, CDR2 SYDVKM. Trimming removed 1 base at V and 4 bases at J, with 11 bases between. There are 15 residues in the CDR3. The CDR3 DNA sequence: TGTGCCAGCAGTTTATCAGGGGAGGGAGGAAACACCATATATTTT. It translates to CASSLSGEGGNTIYF.

The chain links TRBV19 to TRBJ1-3; D call uncertain. This CDR3 region has 15 residues. The V and J ends lost 5 bases and 2 bases respectively, with 13 bases between them. Germline V gives CDR1 LNHDA, CDR2 SQIVND (reference sequence). CDR3 nucleotide sequence: TGTGCCAGTAGTGACACAACCAGGCCTGGAAACACCATATATTTT. The encoded protein is CASSDTTRPGNTIYF.

The rearrangement uses TRBV2 and TRBJ1-5; D may be TRBD1 (5 bases). Trimming removed 7 bases at V and 5 bases at J, with 18 bases between. Germline assignment: CDR1 SNHLY and CDR2 FYNNEI. This CDR3 is 15 amino acids long. CDR3 protein: CASTRSRQGDQPQHF. CDR3 sequence (DNA): TGTGCCAGCACCCGAAGTCGGCAGGGTGATCAGCCCCAGCATTTT.

V gene TRBV14 combines with J gene TRBJ1-6; D is unresolved. The germline gives CDR1 SGHDN, CDR2 FVKESK. Trimming took 1 base from V and 7 from J, leaving 17 bases between them. CDR3 length equals 17 residues. Here the CDR3 DNA reads TGTGCCAGCAGCCAAGTTTCTGGGCAGATCTGGAATTCACCCCTCCACTTT. This encodes CASSQVSGQIWNSPLHF. The full variable domain, completed using reference TRBV14 and TRBJ1-6, is EAGVTQFPSHSVIEKGQTVTLRCDPISGHDNLYWYRRVMGKEIKFLLHFVKESKQDESGMPNNRFLAERTGGTYSTLKVQPAELEDSGVYFCASSQVSGQIWNSPLHFGNGTRLTVT.

The rearrangement links TRBV7-9 to TRBJ2-7; 11 positions match TRBD2. This CDR3 is built from 17 residues. J lost 1 base, V lost 5 bases, and 10 bases had no gene match. From germline, CDR1 is SEHNR and CDR2 FQNEAQ (reference sequence). The CDR3 nucleotides are TGTGCCAGCAGCAGCCAGACTAGCGGGGTTTCTTCCTACGAGCAGTACTTC. Protein sequence: CASSSQTSGVSSYEQYF.

The rearrangement joins TRBV14 to TRBJ1-3; 8 bases align to TRBD1. The CDR3 contains 15 residues. The V gene end was trimmed by 1 base and the J gene end by 3 bases; junction bases not matched to a gene: 2. Germline values: CDR1 SGHDN, CDR2 FVKESK. CDR3 region: CASSQGTGRGNTIYF. For the CDR3, the DNA is TGTGCCAGCAGCCAAGGGACAGGGCGTGGAAACACCATATATTTT.

The chain joins TRBV3-1 (or the pseudogene TRBV3-2) to TRBJ2-3; TRBD2 agrees at 11 bases. The ends lost 4 bases at V and 5 bases at J; junction bases unmatched: 20. The germline V gene has CDR1 LGHDT and CDR2 YNNKEL (reference sequence). This CDR3 contains 20 residues. CDR3 nucleotides: TGTGCCAGCAGCCGGGGGCCCTCTAGCGGGGGGACCTCAGGGGGAGATACGCAGTATTTT. This gives the protein CASSRGPSSGGTSGGDTQYF.